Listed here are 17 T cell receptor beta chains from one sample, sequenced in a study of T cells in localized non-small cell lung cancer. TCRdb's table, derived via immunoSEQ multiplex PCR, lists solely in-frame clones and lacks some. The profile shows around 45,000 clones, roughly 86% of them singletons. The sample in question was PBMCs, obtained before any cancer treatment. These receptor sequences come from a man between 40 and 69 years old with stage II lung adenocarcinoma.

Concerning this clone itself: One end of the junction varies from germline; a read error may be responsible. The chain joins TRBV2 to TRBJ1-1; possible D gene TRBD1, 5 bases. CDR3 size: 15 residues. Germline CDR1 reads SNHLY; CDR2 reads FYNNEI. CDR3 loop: CASSEWDLGNPEAFF. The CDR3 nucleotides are TGTGCCAGCAGTGAATGGGACCTTGGGAACCCTGAAGCTTTCTTT.

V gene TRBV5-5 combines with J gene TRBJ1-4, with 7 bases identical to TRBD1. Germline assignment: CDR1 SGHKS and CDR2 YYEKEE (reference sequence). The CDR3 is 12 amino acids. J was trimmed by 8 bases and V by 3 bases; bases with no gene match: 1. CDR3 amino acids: CASSSGGEKLFF. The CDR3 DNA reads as TGTGCCAGCAGCTCAGGGGGGGAAAAACTGTTTTTT.

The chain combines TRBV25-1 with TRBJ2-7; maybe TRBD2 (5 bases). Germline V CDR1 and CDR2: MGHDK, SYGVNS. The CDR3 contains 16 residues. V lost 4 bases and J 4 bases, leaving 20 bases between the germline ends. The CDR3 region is CASSGYIPRAEYEQYV. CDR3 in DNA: TGTGCCAGCAGTGGATACATCCCGAGGGCCGAGTACGAGCAGTACGTC.

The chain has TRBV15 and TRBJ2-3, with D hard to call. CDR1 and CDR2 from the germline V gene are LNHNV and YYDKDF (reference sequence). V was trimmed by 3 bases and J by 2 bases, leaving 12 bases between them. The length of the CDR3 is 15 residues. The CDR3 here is CATSRAVGITDTQYF. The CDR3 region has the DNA TGTGCCACCAGCAGGGCTGTGGGGATCACAGATACGCAGTATTTT.

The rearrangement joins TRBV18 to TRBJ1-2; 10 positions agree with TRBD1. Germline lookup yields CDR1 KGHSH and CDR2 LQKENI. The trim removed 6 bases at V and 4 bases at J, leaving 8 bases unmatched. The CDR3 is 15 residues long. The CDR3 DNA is TGTGCCAGCTCTCCCGGACAGGGGGATCTCTATGGCTACACCTTC. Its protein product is CASSPGQGDLYGYTF.

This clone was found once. The CDR3 DNA reads TGCGCCAGCAGCTCCGCCCCCGGGGATGATACGCAGTATTTT. Its protein product is CASSSAPGDDTQYF. This chain links TRBV5-1 with TRBJ2-3; D is possibly TRBD2 (5 bases). This CDR3 comprises 14 residues. Trimming took 3 bases from V and 6 from J, leaving 14 bases between them. Germline V lookup: CDR1 SGHRS, CDR2 YFSETQ.

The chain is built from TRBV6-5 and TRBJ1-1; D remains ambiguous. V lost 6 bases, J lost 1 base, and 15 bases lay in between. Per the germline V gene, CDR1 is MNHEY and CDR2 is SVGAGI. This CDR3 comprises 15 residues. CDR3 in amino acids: CASSLTRRGNTEAFF. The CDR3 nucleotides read TGTGCCAGCAGCCTCACCCGCCGCGGGAACACTGAAGCTTTCTTT.

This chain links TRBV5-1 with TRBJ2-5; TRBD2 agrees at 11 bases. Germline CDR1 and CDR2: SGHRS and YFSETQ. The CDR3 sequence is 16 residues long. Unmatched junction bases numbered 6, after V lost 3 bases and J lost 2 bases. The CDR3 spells CASSSTSGGPQETQYF. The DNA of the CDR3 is TGCGCCAGCAGCTCCACTAGCGGGGGCCCTCAAGAGACCCAGTACTTC. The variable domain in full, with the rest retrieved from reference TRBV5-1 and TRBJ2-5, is KAGVTQTPRYLIKTRGQQVTLSCSPISGHRSVSWYQQTPGQGLQFLFEYFSETQRNKGNFPGRFSGRQFSNSRSEMNVSTLELGDSALYLCASSSTSGGPQETQYFGPGTRLLVL.

The CDR3 DNA reads TGTGCCAGCAGTTTGGGGCAGGAAGCGAGTGGCTACACCTTC. Translating it yields CASSLGQEASGYTF. The rearrangement uses TRBV6-5 and TRBJ1-2; the D gene is possibly TRBD1 (5 bases). V was cut by 4 bases and J by 7 bases, with 16 bases left in between. From germline, CDR1 is MNHEY and CDR2 SVGAGI. The CDR3 is 14 residues long.

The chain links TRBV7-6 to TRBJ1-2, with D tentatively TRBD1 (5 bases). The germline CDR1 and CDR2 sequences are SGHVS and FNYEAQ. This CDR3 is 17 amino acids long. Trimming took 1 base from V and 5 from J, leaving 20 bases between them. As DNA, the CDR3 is TGTGCCAGCAGCTTAGGGGTGACAGATAGAAGATGGTATGGCTACACCTTC. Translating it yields CASSLGVTDRRWYGYTF.

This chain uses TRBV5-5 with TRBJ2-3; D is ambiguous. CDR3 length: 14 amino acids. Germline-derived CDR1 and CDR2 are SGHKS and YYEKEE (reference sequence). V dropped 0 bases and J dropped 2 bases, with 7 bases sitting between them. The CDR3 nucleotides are TGTGCCAGCAGCTTGGAGCCCCTCACAGATACGCAGTATTTT. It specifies CASSLEPLTDTQYF.

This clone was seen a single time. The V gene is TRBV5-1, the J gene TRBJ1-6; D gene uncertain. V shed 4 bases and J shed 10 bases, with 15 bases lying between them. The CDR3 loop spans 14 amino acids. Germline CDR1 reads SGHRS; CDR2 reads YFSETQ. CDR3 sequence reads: CASSTSPGESPLHF. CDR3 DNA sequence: TGCGCCAGCAGCACCTCCCCGGGTGAATCACCCCTCCACTTT.

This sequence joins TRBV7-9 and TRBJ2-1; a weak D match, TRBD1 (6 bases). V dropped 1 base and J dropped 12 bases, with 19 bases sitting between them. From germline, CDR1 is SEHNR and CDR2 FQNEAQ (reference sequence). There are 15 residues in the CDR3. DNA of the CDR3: TGTGCCAGCAGCTTAGATACCCCCCAAACAGGGTTGCAGTTCTTC. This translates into CASSLDTPQTGLQFF.

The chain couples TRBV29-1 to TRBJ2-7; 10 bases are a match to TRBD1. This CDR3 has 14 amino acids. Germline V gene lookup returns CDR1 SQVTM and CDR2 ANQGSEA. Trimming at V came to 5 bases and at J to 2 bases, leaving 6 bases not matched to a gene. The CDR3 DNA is TGCAGCGTTAAGGATGGACAGGGGGCCTACGAGCAGTACTTC. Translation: CSVKDGQGAYEQYF.

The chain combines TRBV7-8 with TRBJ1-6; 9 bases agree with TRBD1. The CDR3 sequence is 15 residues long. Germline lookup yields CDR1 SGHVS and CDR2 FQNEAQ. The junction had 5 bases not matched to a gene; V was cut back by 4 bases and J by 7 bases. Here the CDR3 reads CASSWTGDGNSPLHF. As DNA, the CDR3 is TGTGCCAGCAGCTGGACAGGGGACGGGAATTCACCCCTCCACTTT.

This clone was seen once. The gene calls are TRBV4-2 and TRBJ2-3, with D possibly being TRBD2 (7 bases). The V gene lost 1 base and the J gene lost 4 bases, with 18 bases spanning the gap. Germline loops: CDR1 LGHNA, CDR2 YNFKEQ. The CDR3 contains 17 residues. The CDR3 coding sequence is TGTGCCAGCAGCCAAGTACGGGGGGCTCGCCGAGCAGATACGCAGTATTTT. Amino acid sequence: CASSQVRGARRADTQYF.

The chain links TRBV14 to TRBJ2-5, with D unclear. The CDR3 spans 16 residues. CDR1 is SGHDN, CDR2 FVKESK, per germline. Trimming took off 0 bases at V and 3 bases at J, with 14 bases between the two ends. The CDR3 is CASSQDFIGLEETQYF. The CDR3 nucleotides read TGTGCCAGCAGCCAAGATTTCATAGGGTTGGAAGAGACCCAGTACTTC.